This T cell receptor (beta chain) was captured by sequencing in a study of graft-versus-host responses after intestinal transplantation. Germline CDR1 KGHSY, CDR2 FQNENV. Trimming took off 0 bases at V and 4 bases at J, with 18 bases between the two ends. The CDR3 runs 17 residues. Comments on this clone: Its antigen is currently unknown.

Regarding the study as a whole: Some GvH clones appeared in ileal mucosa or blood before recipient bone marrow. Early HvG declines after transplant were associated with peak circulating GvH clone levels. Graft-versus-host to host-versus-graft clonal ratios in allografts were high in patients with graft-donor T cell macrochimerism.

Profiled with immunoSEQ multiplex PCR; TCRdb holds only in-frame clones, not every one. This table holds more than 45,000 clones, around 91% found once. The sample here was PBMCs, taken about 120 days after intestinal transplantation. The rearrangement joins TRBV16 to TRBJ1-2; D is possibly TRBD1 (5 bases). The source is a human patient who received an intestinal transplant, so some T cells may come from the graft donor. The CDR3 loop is CASSQSGASPGRYGYTF. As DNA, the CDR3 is TGTGCCAGCAGCCAATCAGGGGCATCGCCAGGTCGCTATGGCTACACCTTC.